These T cell receptor beta chains were read from a single sample in a study of shared clonotypes between healthy human individuals. The data were produced by immunoSEQ multiplex PCR, yet TCRdb's version contains in-frame clones alone and is incomplete. This sample has over 850,000 clones, with around 78% found just once. Source material: memory CD4+ T cells from PBMCs. These receptors all come from a man younger than 30 in good health. Some clones in this sample may be carry-over from other donors' samples. CDR3s include the opening cysteine and the closing phenylalanine or tryptophan. A D gene is named only where the DNA matches it firmly. A clone size is listed for some rows: how often the clone was seen (once, few, many), or a class if it is expanded.

clone size	V gene	D gene	J gene	CDR3 DNA	CDR3 protein
NA	TRBV7-3	TRBD2	TRBJ2-1	TGTGCCAGCAGCGGACTAGCGGGAGGAATGGACAATGAGCAGTTCTTC	CASSGLAGGMDNEQFF
NA	TRBV5-3	NA	TRBJ2-1	TGTGCCAGAAGCCCGAATACTCGCCTAGCGCTTAATGAGCAGTTCTTC	CARSPNTRLALNEQFF
NA	TRBV18	NA	TRBJ2-1	TGTGCCAGCTCCGGGACTGCCTACAATGAGCAGTTCTTC	CASSGTAYNEQFF
NA	TRBV18	NA	TRBJ1-3	TGTGCCAGCTCACTTGGACTCCCGAGCTCTGGAAACACCATATATTTT	CASSLGLPSSGNTIYF
NA	TRBV27	TRBD2	TRBJ2-3	TGTGCCAGCAGTCCTCCGTCAGCGGGATCAGATACGCAGTATTTT	CASSPPSAGSDTQYF
NA	TRBV5-1	NA	TRBJ2-6	TGCGCCAGCAGCTTGGGTCCAGCGGGGGCCAACGTCCTGACTTTC	CASSLGPAGANVLTF
NA	TRBV5-1	TRBD1	TRBJ2-1	TGCGCCAGCCGCAGGGACAGGGGGATAGAAAATGAGCAGTTCTTC	CASRRDRGIENEQFF
NA	TRBV18	TRBD1	TRBJ1-2	TGTGCCAGCTCACCGGGACAGGAGGAGGGCTACACCTTC	CASSPGQEEGYTF
NA	TRBV4-1	TRBD2	TRBJ2-5	TGCGCCAGCAGCCAAGATCGGGGAGGGGAAGAGACCCAGTACTTC	CASSQDRGGEETQYF
once	TRBV7-2	NA	TRBJ2-2	TGTGCCAGCAGCCCAGTCGTACTAGCCCGGGTCACCGGGGAGCTGTTTTTT	CASSPVVLARVTGELFF
NA	TRBV7-2	NA	TRBJ1-5	TGTGCCAGCAGCTTAAGTCTGGGTCAGCCCCAGCATTTT	CASSLSLGQPQHF
once	TRBV7-2	NA	TRBJ2-1	TGTGCCAGCAGCTTAATTGACAGCCATGAGCAGTTCTTC	CASSLIDSHEQFF
few	TRBV27	NA	TRBJ1-3	TGTGCCAGCAGTTTATCGGCGACACCTCCTGGAAACACCATATATTTT	CASSLSATPPGNTIYF
NA	TRBV11-3	TRBD2	TRBJ2-2	TGTGCCAGCAGCTCGGGAGGGCTGAACACCGGGGAGCTGTTTTTT	CASSSGGLNTGELFF
NA	TRBV28	NA	TRBJ2-2	TGTGCCAGCACCGAGGGGAACACCGGGGAGCTGTTTTTT	CASTEGNTGELFF
NA	TRBV6-1	NA	TRBJ1-2	TGTGCCAGCAAACGTCCTGGGATAGACTCCTATGGCTACACCTTC	CASKRPGIDSYGYTF
NA	TRBV28	TRBD2	TRBJ2-1	TGTGCCAGCAGCACTAGCGGCACCTCCTCCTACAATGAGCAGTTCTTC	CASSTSGTSSYNEQFF
NA	TRBV30	TRBD2	TRBJ2-2	TGTGCCTTCCAAAAGTCAGGACTAGACACCGGGGAGCTGTTTTTT	CAFQKSGLDTGELFF
NA	TRBV5-1	TRBD1	TRBJ2-3	TGCGCCAGCAGCTTAGTACCAGGGGGACCCACAGATACGCAGTATTTT	CASSLVPGGPTDTQYF
NA	TRBV5-5	NA	TRBJ1-5	TGTGCCAGCAGCCGTGTTTTCGGGGAGGGGAAGCCCCAGCATTTT	CASSRVFGEGKPQHF
NA	TRBV9	NA	TRBJ2-1	TGTGCCAGCAGCGTTGACGGGGACTCCTACAATGAGCAGTTCTTC	CASSVDGDSYNEQFF
NA	TRBV5-1	TRBD2	TRBJ2-7	TGCGCCAGCAGCGAGCGGGGACTAGCGGGAGTCCACGAGCAGTACTTC	CASSERGLAGVHEQYF
few	TRBV5-4	TRBD1	TRBJ1-4	TGTGCCAGCAGCTTGGTAGGAGGGGGCGGCAATGAAAAACTGTTTTTT	CASSLVGGGGNEKLFF
NA	TRBV9	TRBD1	TRBJ2-2	TGTGCCAGCACCATACAGGGGGCGAACACCGGGGAGCTGTTTTTT	CASTIQGANTGELFF
once	TRBV5-1	TRBD2	TRBJ2-7	TGCGCCAGCAGCTTGGTCGGGACTACTCACGAGCAGTACTTC	CASSLVGTTHEQYF
NA	TRBV11-2	NA	TRBJ2-7	TGTGCCAGCAGCTTAGGGTTCGGGGGGCACGAGCAGTACTTC	CASSLGFGGHEQYF
NA	TRBV2	TRBD1	TRBJ2-3	TGTGCCAGCACCGGAACAGGGGCAGATACGCAGTATTTT	CASTGTGADTQYF
NA	TRBV28	NA	TRBJ1-3	TGTGCCAGCAAGCGAGGAAACACCATATATTTT	CASKRGNTIYF
NA	TRBV7-2	TRBD1	TRBJ2-7	TGTGCCAGCAGCCGGACAGGGGCGGGCTACGAGCAGTACTTC	CASSRTGAGYEQYF
NA	TRBV18	TRBD2	TRBJ2-7	TGTGCCAGCTCACCCGGCCTAGCGGGAGGATGGCACGAGCAGTACTTC	CASSPGLAGGWHEQYF
NA	TRBV5-4	NA	TRBJ1-2	TGTGCCAGCAGCTTGGACAGCGCCTCATTGAGCTACACCTTC	CASSLDSASLSYTF
NA	TRBV27	NA	TRBJ1-2	TGTGCCAGCAGTCCCGGACAGAGCTTCTATGGCTACACCTTC	CASSPGQSFYGYTF
NA	TRBV28	TRBD1	TRBJ2-3	TGTGCCAGCAGGTCGGGACAGAACACAGATACGCAGTATTTT	CASRSGQNTDTQYF
NA	TRBV6-1	NA	TRBJ1-2	TGTGCCAGCAGCCAATGGGGGGGCAACTATGGCTACACCTTC	CASSQWGGNYGYTF
NA	TRBV7-3	TRBD1	TRBJ2-1	TGTGCCAGCAGTCTCACAGGGGTGGGGTATGAGCAGTTCTTC	CASSLTGVGYEQFF
NA	TRBV4-2	TRBD2	TRBJ2-3	TGTGCCAGCAGCCAAGACCTAGCGGGAGGTGCAGATACGCAGTATTTT	CASSQDLAGGADTQYF
NA	TRBV9	TRBD2	TRBJ2-4	TGTGCCAGCAGCGTAAGCGGAGACGGGGGGAGCATTCAGTACTTC	CASSVSGDGGSIQYF
NA	TRBV28	NA	TRBJ1-2	TGTGCCAGCAGTATTGCCCCTATCGGCTACACCTTC	CASSIAPIGYTF
NA	TRBV11-2	NA	TRBJ1-4	TGTGCCAGCAGCTTAATCGTTGGGACTCGGGGTCCAAAACTGTTTTTT	CASSLIVGTRGPKLFF
NA	TRBV18	TRBD1	TRBJ2-7	TGTGCCAGCTCGCCGGGACAGAAGTCCGAGCAGTACTTC	CASSPGQKSEQYF
NA	TRBV6-6	NA	TRBJ2-5	TGTGCCAGCAGTTATAACCCTCGGGGGTACCAAGAGACCCAGTACTTC	CASSYNPRGYQETQYF
few	TRBV10-3	TRBD1	TRBJ2-7	TGTGCCATCAGTGGGGAAGGGGGCGACGAGCAGTACTTC	CAISGEGGDEQYF
NA	TRBV9	TRBD2	TRBJ2-7	TGTGCCAGCAGCGTAGACGGGAGGGCCTGGGGAGAGCAGTACTTC	CASSVDGRAWGEQYF
NA	TRBV9	NA	TRBJ2-5	TGTGCCAGCAGCGTATTGGGGGGTGAAGGGGAGACCCAGTACTTC	CASSVLGGEGETQYF
few	TRBV11-2	NA	TRBJ2-7	TGTGCCAGCAGCTTGGGCCAGCTCTTATTCTACGAGCAGTACTTC	CASSLGQLLFYEQYF